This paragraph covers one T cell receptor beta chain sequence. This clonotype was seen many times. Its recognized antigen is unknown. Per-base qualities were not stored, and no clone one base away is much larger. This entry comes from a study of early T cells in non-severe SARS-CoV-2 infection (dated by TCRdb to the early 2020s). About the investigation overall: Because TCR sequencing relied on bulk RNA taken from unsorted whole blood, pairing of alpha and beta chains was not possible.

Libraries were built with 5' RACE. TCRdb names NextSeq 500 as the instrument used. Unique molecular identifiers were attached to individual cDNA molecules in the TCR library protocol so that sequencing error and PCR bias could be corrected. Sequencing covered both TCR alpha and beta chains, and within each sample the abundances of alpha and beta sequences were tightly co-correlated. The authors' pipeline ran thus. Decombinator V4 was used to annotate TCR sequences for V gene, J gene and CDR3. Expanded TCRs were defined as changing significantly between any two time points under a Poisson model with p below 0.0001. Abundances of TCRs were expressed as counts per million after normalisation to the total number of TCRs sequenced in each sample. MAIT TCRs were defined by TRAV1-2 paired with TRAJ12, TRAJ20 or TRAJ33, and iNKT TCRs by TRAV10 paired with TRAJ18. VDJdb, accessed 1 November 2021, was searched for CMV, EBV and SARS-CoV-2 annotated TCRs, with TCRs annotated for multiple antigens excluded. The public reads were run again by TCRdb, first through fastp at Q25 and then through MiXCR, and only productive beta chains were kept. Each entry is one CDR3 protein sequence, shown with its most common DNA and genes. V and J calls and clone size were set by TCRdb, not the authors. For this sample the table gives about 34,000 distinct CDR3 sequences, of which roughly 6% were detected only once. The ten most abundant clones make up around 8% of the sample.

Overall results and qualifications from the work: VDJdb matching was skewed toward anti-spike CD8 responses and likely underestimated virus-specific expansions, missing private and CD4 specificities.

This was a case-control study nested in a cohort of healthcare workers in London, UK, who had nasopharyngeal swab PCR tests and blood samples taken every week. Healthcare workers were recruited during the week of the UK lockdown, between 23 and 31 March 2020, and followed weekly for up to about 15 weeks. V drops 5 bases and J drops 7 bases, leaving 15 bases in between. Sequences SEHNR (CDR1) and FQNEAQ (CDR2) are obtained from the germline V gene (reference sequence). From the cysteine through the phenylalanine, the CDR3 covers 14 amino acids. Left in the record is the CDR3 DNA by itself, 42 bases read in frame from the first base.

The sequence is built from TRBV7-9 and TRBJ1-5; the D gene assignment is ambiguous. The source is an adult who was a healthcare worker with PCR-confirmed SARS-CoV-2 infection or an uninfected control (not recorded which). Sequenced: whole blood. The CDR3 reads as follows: CASSQGILGQPQHF. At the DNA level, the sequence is TGTGCCAGCAGCCAAGGGATCTTGGGGCAGCCCCAGCATTTT.